Below are 21 T cell receptor beta chains sequenced from a single sample in a study of T cell clonality in common variable immunodeficiency. Assay: immunoSEQ multiplex PCR; the TCRdb copy retains only in-frame clones and omits some. The counts give more than 35,000 clones, none of them seen only once; 0.8% to 1% is held by the top ten. Sequencing input: peripheral blood mononuclear cells. These receptors were collected from a person aged 18-69 years in good health.

This clone was counted between two and nine times. The read ends 3 residues before the CDR3 terminus; that terminus is restored from the germline J gene. The V call is TRBV2, the J call TRBJ2-2; D is undetermined. Germline values: CDR1 SNHLY, CDR2 FYNNEI. Trimming stripped 4 bases from V and 5 bases from J, with 5 bases between. The CDR3 is made up of 12 amino acids. Here the CDR3 reads CASSGRTGELFF. The CDR3 bases that were read are TGTGCCAGCAGTGGCAGGACCGGGGAG.

This clone was seen many times. The read is 3 residues too short to cover the CDR3 end, so that end is filled in from the germline J gene. The rearrangement links TRBV6-2 or TRBV6-3 to TRBJ2-1; 12 bases are shared with TRBD2. The V segment lost 6 bases and the J segment 8 bases; nucleotides outside the gene matches: 8. This CDR3 region has 15 residues. Germline loops: CDR1 MNHEY, CDR2 SVGEGT. CDR3 DNA (partial): TGTGCCAGCAGAACGACTAGCGGGAGTAAGGATGAG. This encodes CASRTTSGSKDE. The entire CDR3 is CASRTTSGSKDEQFF.

This clone was counted at least ten times. With the read ending 3 residues before the CDR3 end, the germline J gene is used to fill in that end. The rearrangement links TRBV24-1 to TRBJ2-3, with TRBD2 matching 8 bases. The J segment lost 6 bases and the V segment lost 4 bases, leaving 8 bases of the junction unmatched. CDR1 KGHDR and CDR2 SFDVKD come from the germline V gene. The CDR3 has 15 residues. CDR3 DNA, as far as it was read: TGTGCCACCAGTGACCCGGGACTAGGTTCGGATACG. Translated, it gives CATSDPGLGSDT. The complete CDR3 protein is CATSDPGLGSDTQYF.

This clone was counted ten times or more. The read halts 3 residues ahead of the CDR3 end, with the missing end drawn from the germline J gene. The chain joins TRBV7-3 to TRBJ2-3; no clear D. V lost 5 bases, J lost 2 bases, and 8 bases lay in between. The CDR3 loop spans 13 amino acids. Per germline, CDR1 SGHTA and CDR2 FQGTGA. This CDR3 is CASSDSNTDTQYF. The sequenced part of the CDR3 DNA is TGTGCCAGCAGCGACTCCAACACAGATACG.

This clone has ten or more counts. The read gets to within 3 residues of the CDR3 end, and the germline J gene fills in the rest. The V call is TRBV2, the J call TRBJ2-7, with 7 bases identical to TRBD1. This CDR3 spans 13 amino acids. The V and J ends lost 10 bases and 0 bases, in that order; junction bases with no gene match: 6. Germline V CDR1 and CDR2: SNHLY, FYNNEI. The CDR3 sequence: CATQRDSSYEQYF. CDR3 DNA, as far as it was read: TGTGCCACCCAGAGGGACAGCTCCTACGAG.

This clone was recorded many times. The read terminates 3 residues before the CDR3 end, so the remaining end is supplied by the germline J gene. The chain recombines TRBV20-1 with TRBJ2-6; weak D call: TRBD1 (5 bases). The CDR3 spans 17 residues. Germline values: CDR1 DFQATT, CDR2 SNEGSKA (reference sequence). Between the trimmed V and J ends, which lost 4 bases and 0 bases, there was a span of 16 bases. The CDR3 here is CSAIDGRASSGANVLTF. CDR3 DNA, as far as it was read: TGCAGTGCTATAGACGGCAGGGCGAGCTCTGGGGCCAACGTC.

This clone was seen at least ten times. Since a far larger clone is one base different, this is likely a read error. The read finishes 3 residues shy of the CDR3 end, and the germline J gene is used to complete it. The chain is built from TRBV20-1 and TRBJ2-5; possibly TRBD2 for D (6 bases). CDR3 length equals 14 residues. CDR1 and CDR2 (germline): DFQATT, SNEGSKA (reference sequence). Between the trimmed V and J ends, which lost 1 base and 5 bases, there was a span of 14 bases. The covered CDR3 bases are TGCAGTGCTAGAGGCGGACTACTGAGGGAGACC. Protein: CSARGGLLRET. The whole CDR3 protein reads CSARGGLLRETQYF.

This clone was counted at least ten times. The sequenced fragment ends 3 residues before the CDR3 boundary, so the rest is inferred from the germline J gene. The chain has TRBV19 and TRBJ2-7, with 7 nucleotides matching TRBD2. CDR3 length: 14 amino acids. Germline V gene lookup returns CDR1 LNHDA and CDR2 SQIVND (reference sequence). Germline trimming cut 1 base from V and 3 bases from J; bases unmatched to any gene: 3. CDR3 DNA (partial): TGTGCCAGTAGTATAGCGGGGGGATACTACGAG. It translates to CASSIAGGYYE. The entire CDR3 is CASSIAGGYYEQYF.

This clone came up many times. The CDR3 extends 3 residues past the end of the read, so its final part is completed from the germline J gene. The gene calls are TRBV20-1 and TRBJ2-1; TRBD2 agrees at 11 bases. CDR3 length: 15 residues. V lost 2 bases and J lost 0; bases outside the gene matches: 0. The germline CDR1 and CDR2 sequences are DFQATT and SNEGSKA (reference sequence). Partial CDR3 DNA: TGCAGTGCTAGACTAGCGGGAGGCTCCTACAATGAG. As protein: CSARLAGGSYNE. The CDR3, in full, reads CSARLAGGSYNEQFF.

The sample holds many counts of this clone. The CDR3 extends 3 residues past the end of the read, so its final part is completed from the germline J gene. The chain couples TRBV18 to TRBJ1-5, with D tentatively TRBD1 (6 bases). With 3 bases removed from V and 1 base from J, the gap between germline ends came to 13 bases. The CDR3 consists of 16 residues. Germline V gene sequence: CDR1 KGHSH, CDR2 LQKENI. CDR3: CASSPTRGASNQPQHF. Incomplete CDR3 DNA: TGTGCCAGCTCACCTACGCGGGGGGCAAGCAATCAGCCC.

The sample holds many counts of this clone. The CDR3 end is not reached by the read, which stops 3 residues before it; the germline J gene fills it in. J is TRBJ1-1 and V is TRBV5-1, with D perhaps matching TRBD1 (5 bases). The V end was cut by 1 base, the J end by 4 bases, with 23 bases between. Germline loops: CDR1 SGHRS, CDR2 YFSETQ. The CDR3 loop spans 18 amino acids. The CDR3: CASSLQMGVGGGSTEAFF. Incomplete CDR3 DNA: TGCGCCAGCAGCTTGCAAATGGGAGTGGGGGGAGGTAGCACTGAA. Full variable domain (outside the CDR3, taken from reference TRBV5-1 and TRBJ1-1): KAGVTQTPRYLIKTRGQQVTLSCSPISGHRSVSWYQQTPGQGLQFLFEYFSETQRNKGNFPGRFSGRQFSNSRSEMNVSTLELGDSALYLCASSLQMGVGGGSTEAFFGQGTRLTVV.

This clone was seen repeatedly, ten times or more. Coverage ceases 3 residues before the CDR3 finishes, and the germline J gene fills in the end. The V call is TRBV13, the J call TRBJ2-3, with 7 bases matching TRBD2. Trimming removed 5 bases from V and 5 bases from J; junction bases left unmatched: 7. CDR1 and CDR2 from the germline V gene are PRHDT and FYEKMQ (reference sequence). The CDR3 contains 14 residues. The CDR3 here is CASSPGGGGDTQYF. The part of the CDR3 DNA that was read is TGTGCCAGCAGCCCGGGCGGCGGGGGAGATACG.

This clone has ten or more counts. Germline and junction disagree at one end, which may indicate a read error. The read terminates 3 residues ahead of where the CDR3 ends, so the germline J gene completes it. This chain joins TRBV4-2 and TRBJ2-1, with 10 bases fitting TRBD2. The CDR3 is 17 amino acids. In germline, CDR1 is LGHNA, CDR2 YNFKEQ. The CDR3 loop reads CASSQGGLAGVYNEQFF. CDR3 DNA (partial): TGCGCCAGCAGCCAAGGAGGGCTAGCGGGGGTATACAATGAG.

Many counts were recorded for this clone. The CDR3 end falls 3 residues outside the read, so it is completed with the germline J gene. The gene calls are TRBV20-1 and TRBJ2-5, with 7 positions matching TRBD1. The CDR3 runs 14 residues. Germline CDR1 reads DFQATT; CDR2 reads SNEGSKA (reference sequence). V lost 6 bases, J lost 2 bases, and 9 bases stayed unmatched. The DNA read from the CDR3 is TGCAGTGCAAATATTCCGACAGGGCAAGAGACC. It yields the protein CSANIPTGQET. The whole CDR3 protein reads CSANIPTGQETQYF.

This clone was seen ten or more times. At one of its ends the junction is not consistent with the germline gene, which may arise from a read error. The read stops 3 residues short of the end of the CDR3; the missing end is completed from the germline J gene. V usage is TRBV4-2 and J usage is TRBJ2-7, with a weak D call TRBD1 (6 bases). Germline lookup yields CDR1 LGHNA and CDR2 YNFKEQ. The CDR3 has 15 amino acids. The CDR3 DNA, read in part, is TGCGCCAGCAGCCAAGCTACAGGGAGCTCCTACGAG. Its translation: CASSQATGSSYE. The complete CDR3 protein is CASSQATGSSYEQYF.

This clone was detected ten times or more. The read finishes 3 residues shy of the CDR3 end, and the germline J gene is used to complete it. The chain uses TRBV27 and TRBJ1-1; TRBD1 matches 10 bases. The CDR3 is made up of 18 amino acids. J lost 3 bases, V lost 6 bases, and 16 bases had no gene match. Germline V gene lookup returns CDR1 MNHEY and CDR2 SMNVEV (reference sequence). CDR3 DNA, as far as it was read: TGTGCCAGCAGCTCAGCGTACGGGACAGGGGAAGTTGACACTGAA. Amino acid sequence: CASSSAYGTGEVDTE. Given in full, the CDR3 is CASSSAYGTGEVDTEAFF.

This clone was counted at least ten times. The CDR3 goes on 3 residues after the read ends, and that part is filled in from the germline J gene. J is TRBJ2-3 and V is TRBV18; D perhaps matches TRBD1 (6 bases). This CDR3 is built from 15 residues. Trimming shortened V by 4 bases and J by 3 bases, and 14 bases separated the two germline ends. Germline values: CDR1 KGHSH, CDR2 LQKENI. The CDR3 loop is CASSLARGPTDTQYF. The CDR3 bases that were read are TGTGCCAGCTCACTAGCCAGGGGACCGACAGATACG.

This clone was observed at least ten times. The CDR3: CASSLRDSVNTEAFF. The covered CDR3 bases are TGTGCCAGTAGTCTAAGGGACAGTGTGAACACTGAA. J is TRBJ1-1 and V is TRBV19; 7 bases line up with TRBD1. The read finishes 3 residues shy of the CDR3 end, and the germline J gene is used to complete it. This CDR3 is built from 15 residues. Per the germline V gene, CDR1 is LNHDA and CDR2 is SQIVND (reference sequence). Trimming took 5 bases from V and 0 from J; bases not matched to a gene: 6.

At least ten counts were recorded for this clone. The read comes to an end 3 residues before the CDR3 does, leaving the germline J gene to fill in the end. V usage is TRBV9 and J usage is TRBJ1-1; 9 nucleotides agree with TRBD1. The J segment lost 4 bases and the V segment lost 3 bases, leaving 7 bases of the junction unmatched. The length of the CDR3 is 15 residues. CDR1 is SGDLS and CDR2 is YYNGEE in the germline V gene. The CDR3 sequence is CASSEWGQGSTEAFF. CDR3 DNA, as far as it was read: TGTGCCAGCAGCGAATGGGGACAGGGATCCACTGAA.

This clone was recorded at least ten times. The sequenced fragment ends 3 residues before the CDR3 boundary, so the rest is inferred from the germline J gene. This chain joins TRBV10-1 and TRBJ2-7, with 11 nucleotides matching TRBD1. V lost 5 bases, J lost 2 bases, and 2 bases stayed unmatched. The germline V gene encodes CDR1 WNHNN and CDR2 SYGVQD (reference sequence). There are 14 residues in the CDR3. This CDR3 is CASSRGQGAYEQYF. The CDR3 bases that were read are TGCGCCAGCAGTCGGGGACAGGGGGCCTACGAG.

This clone has ten or more counts. The observed sequence ends 3 residues before the CDR3 terminus, with the missing tail filled in from the germline J gene. The chain links TRBV7-8 to TRBJ1-1; TRBD1 aligns across 8 bases. The CDR3 has 17 residues. The junction had 10 bases not matched to a gene; V was cut back by 3 bases and J by 1 base. Germline V gene sequence: CDR1 SGHVS, CDR2 FQNEAQ. The CDR3 protein is CASSFSPGGTGNTEAFF. The sequenced part of the CDR3 DNA is TGTGCCAGCAGCTTTTCCCCCGGCGGGACAGGGAACACTGAA.